These 20 T cell receptor beta chains originate from one sample sequenced in a study of beta chain features in type 1 diabetes. No antigen has been assigned to these receptors. Expressed TCRB transcripts were sequenced because the isolated RNA had all been reverse transcribed beforehand. TCRdb keeps only in-frame clones here, not all; method: immunoSEQ multiplex PCR. This sample has a few hundred thousand clones; around 10% occur once, and the top ten carry approximately 0.55%. Broader study findings: Shortening of TCRB CDR3s, moderate but significant, appeared in all four CD4+ subsets of Type 1 diabetes patients.

The sequenced sample consisted of central memory CD4+ T cells from blood. These receptors came from a man aged 25 to 40 with type 1 diabetes.

The V call is TRBV28, the J call TRBJ1-5; TRBD1 is a possible D gene (6 bases). Germline V gene sequence: CDR1 MDHEN, CDR2 SYDVKM. The V end lost 2 bases, the J end lost 11 bases, and 10 bases lay between the germline ends. The CDR3 consists of 12 residues. CDR3 sequence: CASSLNRAAQHF. The CDR3, as DNA: TGTGCCAGCAGTTTAAACAGGGCGGCCCAGCATTTT.

This clone has at least ten counts. This rearrangement joins TRBV19 to TRBJ2-2, with D maybe TRBD2 (5 bases). Trimming cost V 1 base and J 0 bases, with 9 bases left between them. CDR1 LNHDA and CDR2 SQIVND come from the germline V gene (reference sequence). The CDR3 has 16 residues. The CDR3 protein is CASSIVRGTNTGELFF. The CDR3 DNA reads as TGTGCCAGTAGTATAGTGCGAGGGACGAACACCGGGGAGCTGTTTTTT.

This clone was seen only a few times. This rearrangement joins TRBV5-1 to TRBJ1-1; D gene unclear. V lost 4 bases and J lost 4, with 17 bases in between. The length of the CDR3 is 15 residues. In germline, CDR1 is SGHRS, CDR2 YFSETQ. CDR3 nucleotide sequence: TGCGCCAGCAGCAACGGGCTCCTGGACGTCACTGAAGCTTTCTTT. This encodes CASSNGLLDVTEAFF.

The rearrangement joins TRBV27 to TRBJ1-1, with TRBD1 matching over 8 bases. The CDR3 covers 15 residues. With V trimmed by 3 bases and J by 4 bases, 7 bases remained unmatched. Germline V gene data show CDR1 as MNHEY and CDR2 as SMNVEV (reference sequence). CDR3 DNA sequence: TGTGCCAGCAGTTTCACCTCCGACAGGGGCACTGAAGCTTTCTTT. This codes for CASSFTSDRGTEAFF.

V usage is TRBV27 and J usage is TRBJ2-5, with D tentatively TRBD2 (7 bases). Trimming took 5 bases from V and 3 from J, leaving 19 bases between them. Germline V gene sequence: CDR1 MNHEY, CDR2 SMNVEV (reference sequence). The CDR3 is 16 amino acids. CDR3 bases: TGTGCCAGCAGTCTCCAGGGGCGGGAGATGGAAGAGACCCAGTACTTC. Translating it yields CASSLQGREMEETQYF.

This clone has a handful of counts. This chain uses TRBV6-6 with TRBJ2-3; 8 positions match TRBD1. Per germline, CDR1 MNHNY and CDR2 SVGAGI (reference sequence). The CDR3 is 14 residues long. V lost 7 bases to trimming and J lost 2 bases; unmatched junction nucleotides: 5. The CDR3 bases are TGTGCCAGCACCCTGACAGGGGCCACAGATACGCAGTATTTT. Amino acid sequence: CASTLTGATDTQYF.

The CDR3 protein is CASSARLAVYNEQFF. The CDR3 DNA is TGTGCCAGCAGCGCGCGACTAGCCGTCTACAATGAGCAGTTCTTC. The V and J genes are TRBV9 and TRBJ2-1; 7 bases agree with TRBD2. The V gene end was trimmed by 3 bases and the J gene end by 3 bases; junction bases not matched to a gene: 6. Germline V gene lookup returns CDR1 SGDLS and CDR2 YYNGEE. The CDR3 length is 15 residues.

This clone was seen only a few times. The rearrangement uses TRBV7-9 and TRBJ1-5; no reliable D call. Germline V CDR1 and CDR2: SEHNR, FQNEAQ (reference sequence). The CDR3 is 14 residues long. Trimming stripped 3 bases from V and 7 bases from J, with 13 bases between. CDR3 residues: CASSLVRATQPQHF. CDR3 nucleotide sequence: TGTGCCAGCAGCTTGGTGAGGGCGACCCAGCCCCAGCATTTT. The variable domain in full, completed from reference TRBV7-9 and TRBJ1-5, reads DTGVSQNPRHKITKRGQNVTFRCDPISEHNRLYWYRQTLGQGPEFLTYFQNEAQLEKSRLLSDRFSAERPKGSFSTLEIQRTEQGDSAMYLCASSLVRATQPQHFGDGTRLSIL.

This clone was picked up a small number of times. This sequence joins TRBV9 and TRBJ2-5; D is perhaps TRBD2 (5 bases). The DNA end is more similar to TRBJ2-7, so the J call may be wrong. CDR3 length equals 15 residues. Germline loops: CDR1 SGDLS, CDR2 YYNGEE. CDR3 nucleotides: TGTGCCAGCAGCGAGCGAGGGAGTTCCTCCTACGAGCAGTACTTC. This sequence encodes CASSERGSSSYEQYF.

This clone was recorded many times. The genes are TRBV5-4 and TRBJ1-4, with 7 nucleotides matching TRBD1. The V segment lost 4 bases and the J segment 8 bases; nucleotides outside the gene matches: 8. CDR3 length equals 14 residues. Germline CDR1 SGHNT, CDR2 YYREEE (reference sequence). DNA of the CDR3: TGTGCCAGCAGCCTTGCAGGGGGTGGGGAAAAACTGTTTTTT. Translating it yields CASSLAGGGEKLFF.

This clone has a handful of counts. The genes are TRBV15 and TRBJ2-1; D possibly uses TRBD1 or TRBD2 (7 bases each). The CDR3 length is 15 residues. Trimming cost V 6 bases and J 4 bases, with 16 bases left between them. Germline V lookup: CDR1 LNHNV, CDR2 YYDKDF (reference sequence). CDR3 nucleotides: TGTGCCACCAGAACCAGACAGGGACTATACAATGAGCAGTTCTTC. Translation: CATRTRQGLYNEQFF.

The gene calls are TRBV2 and TRBJ1-5, with 8 bases fitting TRBD1. This CDR3 spans 15 amino acids. Germline loops: CDR1 SNHLY, CDR2 FYNNEI. Trimming cost V 4 bases and J 5 bases; bases outside gene matches: 7. The chain's CDR3 is CASSVSGTGYQPQHF. In DNA, the CDR3 is TGTGCCAGCAGTGTAAGCGGGACAGGTTATCAGCCCCAGCATTTT. The whole variable domain, filled in from reference TRBV2 and TRBJ1-5, reads EPEVTQTPSHQVTQMGQEVILRCVPISNHLYFYWYRQILGQKVEFLVSFYNNEISEKSEIFDDQFSVERPDGSNFTLKIRSTKLEDSAMYFCASSVSGTGYQPQHFGDGTRLSIL.

This clone was counted many times. This rearrangement joins TRBV2 to TRBJ2-7; D is unresolved. Trimming pared 8 bases from V and 4 bases from J, leaving 15 bases between. CDR1 is SNHLY, CDR2 FYNNEI, per germline. The CDR3 is 13 amino acids. CDR3 DNA: TGTGCCAGCGGGGTGGTTTGGGATTACGAGCAGTACTTC. Translation: CASGVVWDYEQYF.

This clone came up many times. The V call is TRBV29-1, the J call TRBJ2-1; D possibly matches TRBD1 or TRBD2 (5 bases each). CDR3 length: 11 amino acids. The germline V gene has CDR1 SQVTM and CDR2 ANQGSEA. With 8 bases removed from V and 8 bases from J, the gap between germline ends came to 13 bases. CDR3 in amino acids: CSHRRGHEQFF. As DNA, the CDR3 is TGCAGCCACCGTCGGGGACATGAGCAGTTCTTC.

The rearrangement joins TRBV28 to TRBJ2-1; D is undetermined. V was trimmed by 5 bases and J by 10 bases, leaving 24 bases between them. This CDR3 comprises 16 residues. Germline V lookup: CDR1 MDHEN, CDR2 SYDVKM. The CDR3 spells CASSPLPPNLQGEQFF. DNA of the CDR3: TGTGCCAGCAGTCCCCTACCTCCTAACCTTCAAGGGGAGCAGTTCTTC.

This clone was seen repeatedly, ten times or more. The chain links TRBV2 to TRBJ2-7; the D gene could be TRBD1 or TRBD2 (5 bases each). The CDR3 totals 13 residues. Trimming took 8 bases from V and 3 from J, leaving 14 bases between them. Germline CDR1 SNHLY, CDR2 FYNNEI. The CDR3 DNA is TGTGCCAGCCTCCGGGACGTCAACTACGAGCAGTACTTC. This gives the protein CASLRDVNYEQYF.

This clone has only a few counts. The chain recombines TRBV5-5 with TRBJ1-1; D is unclear. This CDR3 is 15 amino acids long. Trimming stripped 5 bases from V and 1 base from J, with 15 bases between. Germline CDR1 is SGHKS and CDR2 is YYEKEE (reference sequence). The CDR3, as DNA: TGTGCCAGCAGTTTGACGACCGGAGGGAACACTGAAGCTTTCTTT. Protein product: CASSLTTGGNTEAFF.

The rearrangement joins TRBV28 to TRBJ1-1; no firm D call. Deletions cut 2 bases from V and 6 bases from J, with 4 bases between. Germline CDR1 MDHEN, CDR2 SYDVKM. This CDR3 has 11 amino acids. The CDR3 reads CASSLMAEAFF. CDR3 DNA: TGTGCCAGCAGTTTAATGGCTGAAGCTTTCTTT.

This clone was counted a few times. J is TRBJ1-3 and V is TRBV28, with a weak D call TRBD1 (5 bases). The germline gives CDR1 MDHEN, CDR2 SYDVKM. The CDR3 is made up of 13 amino acids. The CDR3: CAAGETSGNTIYF. The CDR3 DNA reads as TGTGCGGCGGGGGAGACCTCTGGAAACACCATATATTTT.

The chain has TRBV7-2 and TRBJ2-3, with D unresolved. Trimming removed 4 bases at V and 0 bases at J, with 8 bases between. The CDR3 has 14 residues. The germline CDR1 and CDR2 sequences are SGHTA and FQGNSA. The CDR3 bases are TGTGCCAGCAGCTACGATGGGAGCACAGATACGCAGTATTTT. It yields the protein CASSYDGSTDTQYF.